This entry describes one TCR beta chain. This sample was included in a study of blood T cell repertoires in COVID-19. TCRdb's table, derived via immunoSEQ multiplex PCR, lists solely in-frame clones and lacks some. This table holds over 30,000 clones, about 87% found once. Germline CDR1 and CDR2: SGHTA and FQGNSA. This CDR3 region has 14 residues. V was shortened by 0 bases and J by 5 bases, with 10 bases between the two germline ends. Specimen: peripheral blood. This TCR was recovered from an elderly man with active COVID-19. The V call is TRBV7-2, the J call TRBJ1-2; D is unresolved. The CDR3 nucleotides are TGTGCCAGCAGCTTAGCTGGAGCCACTTATGGCTACACCTTC. It yields the protein CASSLAGATYGYTF.